This T cell receptor beta chain was captured by sequencing in a study of blood T cell repertoires in COVID-19. Study at large: The origin of the acute and convalescent COVID-19 samples was the United States, Italy and Spain. T cells, B-cell-depleted T cells, or PBMCs supplied cDNA or gDNA.

Only in-frame clones appear in the TCRdb table, and some are missing; sequencing was by immunoSEQ multiplex PCR. The sample consists of a few hundred thousand clones, around 90% of them appearing once. Trimming removed 2 bases from V and 1 base from J; junction bases left unmatched: 5. Germline lookup yields CDR1 SGHRS and CDR2 YFSETQ. The CDR3 is 15 amino acids. Clinical history reported by participants formed the basis on which cohorts were assigned. The chain carries TRBV5-1 and TRBJ1-1; 7 bases line up with TRBD1. The sequenced sample was PBMCs or T cells enriched from blood (not recorded which). The source is a woman younger than 30 with acute COVID-19. CDR3 nucleotide sequence: TGCGCCAGCAGCTTCCAGGGACAGACGAACACTGAAGCTTTCTTT. Translated: CASSFQGQTNTEAFF. Using reference TRBV5-1 and TRBJ1-1 for the parts outside the CDR3, the full variable domain is KAGVTQTPRYLIKTRGQQVTLSCSPISGHRSVSWYQQTPGQGLQFLFEYFSETQRNKGNFPGRFSGRQFSNSRSEMNVSTLELGDSALYLCASSFQGQTNTEAFFGQGTRLTVV.